This is a list of T cell receptor beta chains from one sample in a study of blood T cell repertoires in COVID-19. Clones were read by immunoSEQ multiplex PCR, and TCRdb kept only the in-frame ones, dropping some. The sample holds some 200,000 clones; approximately 85% are singletons and the top ten take over 2%. Sequenced material: peripheral blood. Every receptor here comes from a woman in her seventies with COVID-19, enrolled during active disease. The CDR3 runs from the conserved cysteine through the conserved F or W. D genes are given only for firm matches. Only some rows state a clone size, as once, few, many or a class for expanded clones.

clone size	J gene	V gene	CDR3 length	D gene	CDR3 DNA	CDR3 protein
NA	TRBJ2-7	TRBV5-4	16	TRBD1	TGTGCCAGCAGCGCAATGGGACAGAGGAGCTCCTACGAGCAGTACTTC	CASSAMGQRSSYEQYF
NA	TRBJ2-2	TRBV5-5	14	TRBD2	TGTGCCAGCAGACACGGACTAGTGCCCGGGGAGCTGTTTTTT	CASRHGLVPGELFF
few	TRBJ1-1	TRBV5-4	15	NA	TGTGCCAGCAGCTCAAACTCGAATAGGCGGACTGAAGCTTTCTTT	CASSSNSNRRTEAFF
few	TRBJ2-1	TRBV7-6	16	TRBD2	TGTGCCAGCAGCTTCCGGTGGGCGGGAGGCCTCAATGAGCAGTTCTTC	CASSFRWAGGLNEQFF
medium-sized	TRBJ2-3	TRBV6-5	15	TRBD2	TGTGCCACCCAATTGTTAGCGGGGGATACAGATACGCAGTATTTT	CATQLLAGDTDTQYF
NA	TRBJ2-5	TRBV19	17	TRBD2	TGTGCCAGTAGTCCTCGGACTAGCGGGAGCTGGCGGGAGACCCAGTACTTC	CASSPRTSGSWRETQYF
once	TRBJ1-3	TRBV7-2	14	NA	TGTGCCAGCAGCTTAGTCCGGGGTGGAAACACCATATATTTT	CASSLVRGGNTIYF
NA	TRBJ1-4	TRBV6-1	15	NA	TGTGCCAGCAGTGAACGGGAGGGGCCAAATGAAAAACTGTTTTTT	CASSEREGPNEKLFF
NA	TRBJ1-2	TRBV14	14	NA	TGTGCCAGCAGCCCGATTTTGGGGCCGGCTGGCTACACCTTC	CASSPILGPAGYTF
NA	TRBJ1-4	TRBV7-6	16	TRBD1	TGTGCCAGCAGCTTAGGGTGGGGGACAGACAATGAAAAACTGTTTTTT	CASSLGWGTDNEKLFF
NA	TRBJ2-7	TRBV5-1	15	NA	TGCGCCAGCAGCTTGGCCGGGACTTCTTCCTACGAGCAGTACTTC	CASSLAGTSSYEQYF
NA	TRBJ2-1	TRBV4-2	17	TRBD2	TGTGCCAGCAGCCAATATGGGACTAGCGGGGGTTACAATGAGCAGTTCTTC	CASSQYGTSGGYNEQFF
NA	TRBJ1-5	TRBV5-8	15	TRBD1	TGTGCCAGCAGCTTATCCGGGACAGGGGTTCAGCCCCAGCATTTT	CASSLSGTGVQPQHF
NA	TRBJ2-1	TRBV7-2	15	NA	TGTGCCAGCAGCTTAGTTGGGCCGGGAACGGTTGAGCAGTTCTTC	CASSLVGPGTVEQFF
NA	TRBJ2-1	TRBV20-1	14	TRBD1	TGCAGTGCTAGTTGGGACAGGGGGCTGAATGAGCAGTTCTTC	CSASWDRGLNEQFF
NA	TRBJ1-5	TRBV7-2	14	NA	TGTGCCAGCAGCTACGACACGAGGGATCAGCCCCAGCATTTT	CASSYDTRDQPQHF
few	TRBJ2-7	TRBV10-3	14	TRBD2	TGTGCCATCAGTGAGTATAGCGGGGGGTACGAGCAGTACTTC	CAISEYSGGYEQYF
few	TRBJ1-4	TRBV15	15	NA	TGTGCCACCAGCAGAGGAGGGGGAAGAAATGAAAAACTGTTTTTT	CATSRGGGRNEKLFF
NA	TRBJ2-7	TRBV3-1/TRBV3-2	14	NA	TGTGCCAGCAGCCATCCGGCAGGGGCCTACGAGCAGTACTTC	CASSHPAGAYEQYF
NA	TRBJ2-7	TRBV14	15	NA	TGTGCCAGCAGCCAAGATTTGCGGGCGTACTACGAGCAGTACTTC	CASSQDLRAYYEQYF
NA	TRBJ1-5	TRBV24-1	17	TRBD1	TGTGCCACCAGTGACTCAGCGATGGACAGGTACAATCAGCCCCAGCATTTT	CATSDSAMDRYNQPQHF
NA	TRBJ2-1	TRBV7-6	16	TRBD2	TGTGCCAGCAGCATTGTTAGCGGGAGAAGGGATAATGAGCAGTTCTTC	CASSIVSGRRDNEQFF
NA	TRBJ1-3	TRBV19	15	NA	TGTGCCAGTAGTGCCTTAACAGGGCCCGAGTACACCATATATTTT	CASSALTGPEYTIYF
once	TRBJ1-4	TRBV19	17	NA	TGTGCCAGTAGTATCTCTTCTGGGACACCGAGTGGTGGAAAACTGTTTTTT	CASSISSGTPSGGKLFF
NA	TRBJ2-7	TRBV19	16	TRBD1	TGTGCCAGTAGTACGCCACCGGGACAGAGAGGGTACGAGCAGTACTTC	CASSTPPGQRGYEQYF
NA	TRBJ2-5	TRBV24-1	16	NA	TGTGCCACCAGTGACCCCCAGGGGAATGAAGGAGAGACCCAGTACTTC	CATSDPQGNEGETQYF
NA	TRBJ2-3	TRBV5-1	15	NA	TGCGCCAGCAGCTACAGGGATTCTAGCACAGATACGCAGTATTTT	CASSYRDSSTDTQYF
NA	TRBJ2-7	TRBV4-2	13	NA	TGTGCCAGCAGCCAAGTGATCAGGGACGAGCAGTACTTC	CASSQVIRDEQYF
NA	TRBJ1-1	TRBV7-2	15	TRBD1	TGTGCCAGCAGCTTACAAACAGGGGTAAACACTGAAGCTTTCTTT	CASSLQTGVNTEAFF
NA	TRBJ1-2	TRBV7-3	14	TRBD1	TGTGCCAGCAGCTCCCAAGACAGGGGGGGAGGCTACACCTTC	CASSSQDRGGGYTF
NA	TRBJ2-2	TRBV6-5	15	TRBD1	TGTGCCAGCAGTCGGACAGGGTACGACACCGGGGAGCTGTTTTTT	CASSRTGYDTGELFF
NA	TRBJ2-7	TRBV3-1/TRBV3-2	19	TRBD2	TGTGCCAGCAGCCAGGCCCCGGGACTAGCGGGTTTCGTTGGGTACGAGCAGTACTTC	CASSQAPGLAGFVGYEQYF
few	TRBJ2-2	TRBV5-4	17	NA	TGTGCCAGCAGCTTGGAACGAGGGCAGGGGGGAACCGGGGAGCTGTTTTTT	CASSLERGQGGTGELFF